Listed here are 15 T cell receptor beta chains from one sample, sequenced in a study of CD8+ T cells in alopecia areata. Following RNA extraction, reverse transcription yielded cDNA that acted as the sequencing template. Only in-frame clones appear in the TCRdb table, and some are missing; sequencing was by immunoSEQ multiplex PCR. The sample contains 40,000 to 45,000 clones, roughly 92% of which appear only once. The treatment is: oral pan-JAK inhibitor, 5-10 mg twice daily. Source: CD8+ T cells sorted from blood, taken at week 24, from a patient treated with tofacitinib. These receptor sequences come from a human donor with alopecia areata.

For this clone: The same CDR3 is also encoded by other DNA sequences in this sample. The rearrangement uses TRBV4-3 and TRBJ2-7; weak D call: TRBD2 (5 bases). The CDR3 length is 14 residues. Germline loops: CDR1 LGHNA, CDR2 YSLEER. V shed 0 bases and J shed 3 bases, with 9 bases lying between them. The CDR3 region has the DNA TGCGCCAGCAGCCAAGATTTCGGGGTCTACGAGCAGTACTTC. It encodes CASSQDFGVYEQYF.

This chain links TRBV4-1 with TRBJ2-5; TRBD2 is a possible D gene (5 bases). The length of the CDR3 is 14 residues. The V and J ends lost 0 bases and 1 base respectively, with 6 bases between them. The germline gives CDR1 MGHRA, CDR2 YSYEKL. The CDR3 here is CASSQEDFQETQYF. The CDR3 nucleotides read TGCGCCAGCAGCCAAGAGGACTTCCAAGAGACCCAGTACTTC.

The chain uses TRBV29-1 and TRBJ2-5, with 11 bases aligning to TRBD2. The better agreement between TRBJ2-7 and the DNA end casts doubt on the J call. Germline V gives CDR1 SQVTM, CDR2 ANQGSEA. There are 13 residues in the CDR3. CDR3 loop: CSVTYGTSGEQYF. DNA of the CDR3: TGCAGCGTTACATACGGGACTAGCGGCGAGCAGTACTTC.

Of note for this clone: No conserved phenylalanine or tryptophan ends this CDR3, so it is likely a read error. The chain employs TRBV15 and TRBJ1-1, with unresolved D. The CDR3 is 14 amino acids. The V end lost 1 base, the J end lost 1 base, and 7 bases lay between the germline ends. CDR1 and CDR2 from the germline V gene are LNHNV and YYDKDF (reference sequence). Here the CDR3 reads CATSRVEQNTEAFL. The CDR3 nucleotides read TGTGCCACCAGCAGAGTGGAACAGAACACTGAAGCTTTCCTT.

Written as DNA, the CDR3 is TGTGCCAGCAGCCCCTCGGGGGGGGATACGCAGTATTTT. As protein: CASSPSGGDTQYF. The rearrangement uses TRBV13 and TRBJ2-3, with 8 positions matching TRBD2. Germline assignment: CDR1 PRHDT and CDR2 FYEKMQ (reference sequence). V was pared by 5 bases and J by 6 bases, with 4 bases of the junction left unmatched. CDR3 length equals 13 residues.

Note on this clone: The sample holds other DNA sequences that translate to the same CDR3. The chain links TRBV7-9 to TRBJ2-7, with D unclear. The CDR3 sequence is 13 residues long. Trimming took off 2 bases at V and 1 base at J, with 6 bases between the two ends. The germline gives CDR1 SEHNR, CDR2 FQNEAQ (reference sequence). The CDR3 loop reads CASSLSGSYEQYF. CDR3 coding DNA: TGTGCCAGCAGCTTAAGTGGGTCCTACGAGCAGTACTTC.

CDR3 protein: CASSFTTGIEAFF. The CDR3 coding sequence is TGTGCCAGCAGCTTTACGACAGGGATCGAAGCTTTCTTT. V gene TRBV28 combines with J gene TRBJ1-1; 7 nucleotides agree with TRBD1. The CDR3 length is 13 residues. Germline values: CDR1 MDHEN, CDR2 SYDVKM. V dropped 6 bases and J dropped 8; count of bases not matched to a gene: 9. Full variable domain (missing parts from reference TRBV28 and TRBJ1-1): DVKVTQSSRYLVKRTGEKVFLECVQDMDHENMFWYRQDPGLGLRLIYFSYDVKMKEKGDIPEGYSVSREKKERFSLILESASTNQTSMYLCASSFTTGIEAFFGQGTRLTVV.

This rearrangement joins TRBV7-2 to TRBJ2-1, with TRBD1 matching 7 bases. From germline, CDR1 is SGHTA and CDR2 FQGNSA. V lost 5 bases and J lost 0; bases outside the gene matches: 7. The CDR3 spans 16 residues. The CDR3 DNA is TGTGCCAGCAGCCGGGACAGAAGTTTCTCCTACAATGAGCAGTTCTTC. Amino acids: CASSRDRSFSYNEQFF.

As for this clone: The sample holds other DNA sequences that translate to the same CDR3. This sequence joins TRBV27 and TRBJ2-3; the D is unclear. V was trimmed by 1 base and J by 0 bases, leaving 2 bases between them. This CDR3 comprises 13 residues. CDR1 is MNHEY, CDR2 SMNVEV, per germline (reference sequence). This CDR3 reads CASSLFSTDTQYF. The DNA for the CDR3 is TGTGCCAGCAGTTTATTTAGCACAGATACGCAGTATTTT.

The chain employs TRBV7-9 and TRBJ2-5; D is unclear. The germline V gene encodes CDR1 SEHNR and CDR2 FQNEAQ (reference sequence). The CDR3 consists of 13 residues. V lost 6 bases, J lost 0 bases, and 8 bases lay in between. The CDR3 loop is CASRQENQETQYF. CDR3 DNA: TGTGCCAGCAGGCAGGAGAACCAAGAGACCCAGTACTTC.

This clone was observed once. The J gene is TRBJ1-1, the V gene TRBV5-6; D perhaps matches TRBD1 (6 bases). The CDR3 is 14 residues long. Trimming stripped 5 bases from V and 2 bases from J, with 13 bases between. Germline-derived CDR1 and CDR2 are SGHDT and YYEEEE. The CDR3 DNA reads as TGTGCCAGCAGGGTCAGGGGAGATAACACTGAAGCTTTCTTT. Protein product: CASRVRGDNTEAFF.

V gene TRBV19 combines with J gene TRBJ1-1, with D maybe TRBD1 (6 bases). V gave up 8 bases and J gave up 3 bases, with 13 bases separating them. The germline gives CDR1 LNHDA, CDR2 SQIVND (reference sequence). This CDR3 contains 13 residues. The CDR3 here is CASSWGADTEAFF. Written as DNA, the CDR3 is TGTGCCAGTTCATGGGGGGCCGACACTGAAGCTTTCTTT.

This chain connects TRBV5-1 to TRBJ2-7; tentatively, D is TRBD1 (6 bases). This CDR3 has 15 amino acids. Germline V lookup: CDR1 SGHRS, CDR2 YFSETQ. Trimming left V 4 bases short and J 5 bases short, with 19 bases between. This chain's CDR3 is CASSPGVYLADEQYF. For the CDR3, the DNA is TGCGCCAGCAGCCCAGGGGTATACTTGGCGGACGAGCAGTACTTC.

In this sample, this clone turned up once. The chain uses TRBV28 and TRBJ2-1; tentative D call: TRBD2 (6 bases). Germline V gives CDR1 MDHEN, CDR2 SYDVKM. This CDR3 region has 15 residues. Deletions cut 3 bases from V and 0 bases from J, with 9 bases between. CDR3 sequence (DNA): TGTGCCAGCAGTTTGGAGGGGAGCTCCTACAATGAGCAGTTCTTC. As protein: CASSLEGSSYNEQFF.

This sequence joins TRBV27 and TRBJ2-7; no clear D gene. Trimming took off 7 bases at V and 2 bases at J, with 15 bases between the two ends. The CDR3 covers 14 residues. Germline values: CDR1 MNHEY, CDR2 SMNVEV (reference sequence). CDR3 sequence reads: CASKTPGLPYEQYF. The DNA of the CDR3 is TGTGCCAGCAAGACACCGGGCCTTCCCTACGAGCAGTACTTC.